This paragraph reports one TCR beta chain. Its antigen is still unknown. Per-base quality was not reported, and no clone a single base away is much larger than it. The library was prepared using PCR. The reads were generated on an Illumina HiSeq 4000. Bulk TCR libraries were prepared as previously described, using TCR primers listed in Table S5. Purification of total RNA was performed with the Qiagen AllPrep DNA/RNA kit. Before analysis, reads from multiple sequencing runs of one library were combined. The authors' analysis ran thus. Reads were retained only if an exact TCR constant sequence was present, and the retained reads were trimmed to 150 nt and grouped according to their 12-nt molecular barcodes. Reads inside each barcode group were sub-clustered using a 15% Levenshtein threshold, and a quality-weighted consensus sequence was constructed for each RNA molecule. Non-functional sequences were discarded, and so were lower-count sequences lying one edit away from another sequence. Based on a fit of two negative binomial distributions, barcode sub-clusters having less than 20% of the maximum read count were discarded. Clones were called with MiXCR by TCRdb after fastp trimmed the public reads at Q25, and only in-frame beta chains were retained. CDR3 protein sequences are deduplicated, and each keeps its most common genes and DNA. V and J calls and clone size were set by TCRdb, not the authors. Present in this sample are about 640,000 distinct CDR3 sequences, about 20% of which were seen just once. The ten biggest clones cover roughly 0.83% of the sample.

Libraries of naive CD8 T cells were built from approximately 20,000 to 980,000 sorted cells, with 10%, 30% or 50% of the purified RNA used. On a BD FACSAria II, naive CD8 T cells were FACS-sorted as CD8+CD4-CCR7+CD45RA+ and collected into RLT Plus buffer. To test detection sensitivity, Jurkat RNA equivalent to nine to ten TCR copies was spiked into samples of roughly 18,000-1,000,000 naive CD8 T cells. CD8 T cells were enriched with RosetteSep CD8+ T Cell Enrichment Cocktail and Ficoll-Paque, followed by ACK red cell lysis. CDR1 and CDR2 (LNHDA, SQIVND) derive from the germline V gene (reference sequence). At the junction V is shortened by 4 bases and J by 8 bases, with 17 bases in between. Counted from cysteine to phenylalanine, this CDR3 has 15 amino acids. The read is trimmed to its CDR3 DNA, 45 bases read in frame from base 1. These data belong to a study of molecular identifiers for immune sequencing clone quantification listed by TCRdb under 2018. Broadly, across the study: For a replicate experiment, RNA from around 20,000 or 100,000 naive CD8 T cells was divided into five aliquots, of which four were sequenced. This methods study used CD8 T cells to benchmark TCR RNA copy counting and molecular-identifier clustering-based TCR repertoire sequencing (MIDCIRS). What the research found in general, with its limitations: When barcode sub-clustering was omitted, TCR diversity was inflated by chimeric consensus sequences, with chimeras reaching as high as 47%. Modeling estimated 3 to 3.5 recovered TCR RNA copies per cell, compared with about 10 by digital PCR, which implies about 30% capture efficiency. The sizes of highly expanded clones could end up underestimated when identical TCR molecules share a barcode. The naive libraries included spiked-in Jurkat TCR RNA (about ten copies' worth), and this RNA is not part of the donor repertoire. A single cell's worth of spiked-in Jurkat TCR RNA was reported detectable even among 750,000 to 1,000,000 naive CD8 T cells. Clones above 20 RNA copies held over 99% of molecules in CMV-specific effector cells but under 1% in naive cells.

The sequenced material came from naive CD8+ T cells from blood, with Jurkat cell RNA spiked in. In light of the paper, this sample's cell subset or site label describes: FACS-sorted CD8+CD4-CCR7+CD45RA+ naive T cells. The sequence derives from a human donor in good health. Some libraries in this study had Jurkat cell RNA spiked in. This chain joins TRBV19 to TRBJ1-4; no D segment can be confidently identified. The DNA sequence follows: TGTGCCAGTAGTAACGTCATCAACCGACCCGAAAAACTGTTTTTT. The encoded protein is CASSNVINRPEKLFF.